This entry describes one T cell receptor beta chain. The target antigen is unknown. Libraries were prepared by immunoSEQ multiplex PCR; TCRdb keeps only in-frame clonotypes and omits some of them. The table records 35,000 to 50,000 clones, 91% of them present only once. V gave up 1 base and J gave up 3 bases, with 13 bases separating them. This CDR3 contains 15 residues. Germline values: CDR1 SGDLS, CDR2 YYNGEE. These data are taken from a study of a mutant IDH1 vaccine in newly diagnosed glioma. Study background: Either 4-6 weeks after radiotherapy alone or alongside temozolomide, vaccination was begun.

Time point noted: week 23, last vaccination. All doses held 300 ug of mutant IDH1 20-mer peptide, with topical imiquimod. The chain recombines TRBV9 with TRBJ1-1, with unresolved D. Here the sequenced sample was PBMCs, taken from a glioma patient whose treatment included an IDH1 peptide vaccine. The sequence was collected from a man aged 45-65 years with glioma. The CDR3 bases are TGTGCCAGCAGCGTACTCCCACGTGGGGACACTGAAGCTTTCTTT. Protein product: CASSVLPRGDTEAFF.